This is a list of T cell receptor beta chains from one sample in a study of cytotoxic CD8 clonotypes in ibrutinib-treated CLL. TCRdb's table, derived via immunoSEQ multiplex PCR, lists solely in-frame clones and lacks some. The profile covers about 39,000 clones, with 65% to 70% appearing a single time and roughly 7% taken by the ten largest. The starting material was PBMCs, obtained at disease progression, from a patient treated with ibrutinib. Receptors originate from a human donor with chronic lymphocytic leukemia. CDR3s include the opening cysteine and the closing phenylalanine or tryptophan. Each record gives: CDR3 protein, D gene, V gene, CDR3 length. A D gene is named only where the DNA matches it firmly.

CASSIVRQAYEQYF	.	TRBV19	14
CASSLSSQGSVSAFF	.	TRBV7-2	15
CASSLDQSNQPQHF	.	TRBV18	14
CASSLTVYTDTQYF	.	TRBV21-1	14
CASSEPDRGPSEAFF	TRBD1	TRBV2	15
CASSLDGMNTEAFF	.	TRBV11-3	14
CASSFVGGDTQYF	.	TRBV28	13
CASSVEERQSYEQYF	.	TRBV9	15
CASSDWGIWCF	.	TRBV2	11
CASSEKFGQGAGDTQYF	TRBD1	TRBV6-1	17
CSVMDRGGYGYTF	TRBD1	TRBV29-1	13
CASSQDSDFGYTF	.	TRBV4-2	13
CSVGRDPNTGELFF	.	TRBV29-1	14
CASSADLNTEAFF	.	TRBV7-6	13
CASSLDTEAFF	.	TRBV6-6	11
CAWSVVGRIPYF	TRBD2	TRBV30	12
CASSYPGSRGSEQFF	.	TRBV6-5	15
CASSSPSNGYTF	.	TRBV27	12
CASSSIPRAHFTDTQYF	.	TRBV5-1	17
CASSHILAGGDTQYF	TRBD2	TRBV4-1	15
CASSLSAGVSDTQYF	TRBD2	TRBV5-1	15
CASSLDRSSGNTIYF	.	TRBV4-3	15